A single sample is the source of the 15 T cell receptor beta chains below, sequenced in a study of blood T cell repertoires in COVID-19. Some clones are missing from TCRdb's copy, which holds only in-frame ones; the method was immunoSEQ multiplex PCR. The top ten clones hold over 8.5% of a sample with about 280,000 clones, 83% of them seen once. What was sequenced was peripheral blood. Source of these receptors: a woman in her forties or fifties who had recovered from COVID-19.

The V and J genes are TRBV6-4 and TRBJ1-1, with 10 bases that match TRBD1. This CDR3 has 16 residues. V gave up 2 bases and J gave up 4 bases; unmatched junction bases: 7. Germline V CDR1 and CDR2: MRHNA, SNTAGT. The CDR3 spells CASSDRTGGALTEAFF. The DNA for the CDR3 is TGTGCCAGCAGTGACCGGACAGGGGGTGCTCTCACTGAAGCTTTCTTT.

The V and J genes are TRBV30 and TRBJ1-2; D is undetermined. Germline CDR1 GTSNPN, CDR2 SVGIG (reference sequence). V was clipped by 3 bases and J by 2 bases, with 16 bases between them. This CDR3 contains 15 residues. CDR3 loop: CAWSLRMGANYGYTF. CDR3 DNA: TGTGCCTGGAGCCTCCGGATGGGCGCGAACTATGGCTACACCTTC.

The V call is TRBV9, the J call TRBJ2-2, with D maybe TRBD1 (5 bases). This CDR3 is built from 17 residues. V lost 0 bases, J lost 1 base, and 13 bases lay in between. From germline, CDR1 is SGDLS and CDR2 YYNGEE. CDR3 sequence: CASSVDIVTGNTGELFF. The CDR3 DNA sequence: TGTGCCAGCAGCGTAGACATCGTTACAGGGAACACCGGGGAGCTGTTTTTT.

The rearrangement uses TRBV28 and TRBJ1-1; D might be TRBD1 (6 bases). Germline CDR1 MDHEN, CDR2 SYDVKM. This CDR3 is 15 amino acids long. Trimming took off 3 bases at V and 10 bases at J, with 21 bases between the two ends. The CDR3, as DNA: TGTGCCAGCAGTTTGGGAACAGGGCGGCTCTTGGGAGCTTTCTTT. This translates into CASSLGTGRLLGAFF.

CDR3 residues: CASSIRAGGPDIQYF. The CDR3 DNA reads TGTGCCAGTAGTATTAGGGCGGGAGGTCCGGACATTCAGTACTTC. The V gene is TRBV19, the J gene TRBJ2-4; 8 nucleotides align to TRBD2. Germline V lookup: CDR1 LNHDA, CDR2 SQIVND (reference sequence). The CDR3 sequence is 15 residues long. V was pared by 3 bases and J by 8 bases, with 9 bases of the junction left unmatched.

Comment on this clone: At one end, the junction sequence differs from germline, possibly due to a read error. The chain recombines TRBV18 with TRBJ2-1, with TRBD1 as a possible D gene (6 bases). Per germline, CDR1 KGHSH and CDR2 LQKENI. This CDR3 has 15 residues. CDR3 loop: CASSTQGLGYSEQFF. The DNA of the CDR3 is TGTGCCAGCTCAACCCAGGGGCTAGGTTACAGTGAGCAGTTCTTC. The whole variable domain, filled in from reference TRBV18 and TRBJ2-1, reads NAGVMQNPRHLVRRRGQEARLRCSPMKGHSHVYWYRQLPEEGLKFMVYLQKENIIDESGMPKERFSAEFPKEGPSILRIQQVVRGDSAAYFCASSTQGLGYSEQFFGPGTRLTVL.

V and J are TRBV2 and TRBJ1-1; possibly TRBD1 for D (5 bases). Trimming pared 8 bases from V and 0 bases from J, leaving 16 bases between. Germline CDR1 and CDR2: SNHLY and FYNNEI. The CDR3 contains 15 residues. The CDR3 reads CASAPRIGVNTEAFF. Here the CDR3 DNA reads TGTGCCAGCGCCCCTCGTATAGGGGTGAACACTGAAGCTTTCTTT.

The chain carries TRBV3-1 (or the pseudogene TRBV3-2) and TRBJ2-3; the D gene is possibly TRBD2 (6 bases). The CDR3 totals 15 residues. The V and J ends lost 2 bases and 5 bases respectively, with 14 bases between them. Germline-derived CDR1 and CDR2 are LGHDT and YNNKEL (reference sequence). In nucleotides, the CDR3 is TGTGCCAGCAGCCAATCTGTACAGGAGGGAGATACGCAGTATTTT. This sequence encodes CASSQSVQEGDTQYF.

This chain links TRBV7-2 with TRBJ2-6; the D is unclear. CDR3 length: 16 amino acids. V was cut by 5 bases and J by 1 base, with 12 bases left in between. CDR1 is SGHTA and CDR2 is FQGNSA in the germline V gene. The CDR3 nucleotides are TGTGCCAGCAGCCGTACCGGAGTTTCTGGGGCCAACGTCCTGACTTTC. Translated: CASSRTGVSGANVLTF.

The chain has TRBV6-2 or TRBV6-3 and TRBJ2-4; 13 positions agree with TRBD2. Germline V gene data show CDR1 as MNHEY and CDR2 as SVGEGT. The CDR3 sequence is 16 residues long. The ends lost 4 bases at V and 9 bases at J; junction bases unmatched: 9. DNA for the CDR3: TGTGCCAGCAGTTTAGGGACTAGCGGGATATTTGGCATTCAGTACTTC. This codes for CASSLGTSGIFGIQYF.

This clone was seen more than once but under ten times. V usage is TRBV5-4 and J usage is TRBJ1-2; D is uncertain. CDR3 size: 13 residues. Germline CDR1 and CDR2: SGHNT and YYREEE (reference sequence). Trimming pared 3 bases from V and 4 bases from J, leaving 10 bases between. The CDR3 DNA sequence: TGTGCCAGCAGCTGGGTTGGCGGCTATGGCTACACCTTC. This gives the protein CASSWVGGYGYTF. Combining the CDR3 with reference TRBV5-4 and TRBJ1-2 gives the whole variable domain ETGVTQSPTHLIKTRGQQVTLRCSSQSGHNTVSWYQQALGQGPQFIFQYYREEENGRGNFPPRFSGLQFPNYSSELNVNALELDDSALYLCASSWVGGYGYTFGSGTRLTVV.

The chain's CDR3 is CASSQFPGQGYEQYF. The CDR3 DNA reads TGCGCCAGCAGCCAGTTCCCGGGACAGGGCTACGAGCAGTACTTC. The chain couples TRBV4-1 to TRBJ2-7; 9 nucleotides agree with TRBD1. CDR3 length: 15 amino acids. Trimming took 3 bases from V and 3 from J; bases not matched to a gene: 6. Germline-derived CDR1 and CDR2 are MGHRA and YSYEKL.

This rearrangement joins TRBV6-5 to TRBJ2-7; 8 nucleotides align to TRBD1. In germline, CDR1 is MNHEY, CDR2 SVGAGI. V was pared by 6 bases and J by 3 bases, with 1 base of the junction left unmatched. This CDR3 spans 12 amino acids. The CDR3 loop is CASRQGGYEQYF. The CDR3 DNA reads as TGTGCCAGCAGACAGGGGGGCTACGAGCAGTACTTC.

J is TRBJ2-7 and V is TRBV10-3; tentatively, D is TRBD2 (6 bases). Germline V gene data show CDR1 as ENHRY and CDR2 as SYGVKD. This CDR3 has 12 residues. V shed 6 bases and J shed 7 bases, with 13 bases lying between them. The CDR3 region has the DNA TGTGCCATCAGGCCGCCGGAGGGAGAGCAGTACTTC. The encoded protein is CAIRPPEGEQYF.

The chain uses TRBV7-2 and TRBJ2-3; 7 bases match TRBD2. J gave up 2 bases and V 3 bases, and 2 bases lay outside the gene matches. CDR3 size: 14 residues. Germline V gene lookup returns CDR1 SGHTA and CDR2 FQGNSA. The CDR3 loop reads CASSFSGFTDTQYF. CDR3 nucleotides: TGTGCCAGCAGCTTTAGCGGGTTCACAGATACGCAGTATTTT.